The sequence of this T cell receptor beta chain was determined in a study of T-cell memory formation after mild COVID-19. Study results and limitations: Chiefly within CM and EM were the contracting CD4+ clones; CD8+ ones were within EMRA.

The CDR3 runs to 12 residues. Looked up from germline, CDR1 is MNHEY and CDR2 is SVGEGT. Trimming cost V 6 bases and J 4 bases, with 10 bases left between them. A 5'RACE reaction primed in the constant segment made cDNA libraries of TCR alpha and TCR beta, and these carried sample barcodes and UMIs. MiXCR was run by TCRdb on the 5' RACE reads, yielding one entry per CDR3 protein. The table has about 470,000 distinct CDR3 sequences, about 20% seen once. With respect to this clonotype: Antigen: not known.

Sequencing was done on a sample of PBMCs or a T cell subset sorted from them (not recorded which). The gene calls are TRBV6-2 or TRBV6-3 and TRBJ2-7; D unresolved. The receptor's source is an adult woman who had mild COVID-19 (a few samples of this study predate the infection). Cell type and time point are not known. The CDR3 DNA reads TGTGCCAGCAGCCGACAACCGTACGAGCAGTACTTC. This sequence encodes CASSRQPYEQYF.